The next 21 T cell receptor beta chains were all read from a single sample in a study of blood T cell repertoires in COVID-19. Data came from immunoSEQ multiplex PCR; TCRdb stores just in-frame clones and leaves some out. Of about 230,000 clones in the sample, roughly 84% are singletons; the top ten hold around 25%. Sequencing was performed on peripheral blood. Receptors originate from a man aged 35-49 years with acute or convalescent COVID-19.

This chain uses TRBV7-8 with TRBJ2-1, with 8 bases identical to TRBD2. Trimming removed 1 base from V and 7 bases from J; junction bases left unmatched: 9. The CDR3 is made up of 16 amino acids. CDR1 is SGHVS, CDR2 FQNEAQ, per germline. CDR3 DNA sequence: TGTGCCAGCAGCTTAGTGGGCCCTGGACTAGCAAATGAGCAGTTCTTC. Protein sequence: CASSLVGPGLANEQFF. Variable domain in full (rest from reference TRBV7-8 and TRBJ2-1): GAGVSQSPRYKVAKRGQDVALRCDPISGHVSLFWYQQALGQGPEFLTYFQNEAQLDKSGLPSDRFFAERPEGSVSTLKIQRTQQEDSAVYLCASSLVGPGLANEQFFGPGTRLTVL.

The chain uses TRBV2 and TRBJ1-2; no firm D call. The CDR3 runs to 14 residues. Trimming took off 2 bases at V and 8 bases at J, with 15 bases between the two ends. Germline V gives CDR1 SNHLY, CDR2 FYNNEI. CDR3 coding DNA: TGTGCCAGCAGTGAACAGGCTCCTATGAAAGGCTACACCTTC. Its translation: CASSEQAPMKGYTF.

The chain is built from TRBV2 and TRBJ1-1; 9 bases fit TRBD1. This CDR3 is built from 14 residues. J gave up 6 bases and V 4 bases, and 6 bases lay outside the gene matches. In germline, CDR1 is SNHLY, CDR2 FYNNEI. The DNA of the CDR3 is TGTGCCAGCAGTGCGGACAGGGGAGGCTCTGAAGCTTTCTTT. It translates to CASSADRGGSEAFF.

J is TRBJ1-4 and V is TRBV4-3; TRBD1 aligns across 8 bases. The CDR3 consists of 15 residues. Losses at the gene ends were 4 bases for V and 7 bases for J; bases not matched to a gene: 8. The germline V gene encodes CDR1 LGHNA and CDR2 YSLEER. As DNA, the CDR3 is TGCGCCAGCAGCCGGGGGAGTGGACAGGGTGAAAAACTGTTTTTT. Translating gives CASSRGSGQGEKLFF.

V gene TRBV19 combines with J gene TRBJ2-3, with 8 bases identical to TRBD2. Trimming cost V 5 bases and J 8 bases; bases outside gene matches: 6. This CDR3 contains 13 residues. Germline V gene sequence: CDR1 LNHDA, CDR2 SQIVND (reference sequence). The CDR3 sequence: CASSAPGLGTQYF. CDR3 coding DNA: TGTGCCAGTAGTGCCCCGGGACTAGGTACGCAGTATTTT.

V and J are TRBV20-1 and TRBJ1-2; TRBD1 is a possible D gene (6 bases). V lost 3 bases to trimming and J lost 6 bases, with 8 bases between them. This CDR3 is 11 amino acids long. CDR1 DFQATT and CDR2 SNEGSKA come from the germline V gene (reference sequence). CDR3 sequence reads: CSASGGNGYTF. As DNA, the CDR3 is TGCAGTGCTAGTGGGGGCAATGGCTACACCTTC.

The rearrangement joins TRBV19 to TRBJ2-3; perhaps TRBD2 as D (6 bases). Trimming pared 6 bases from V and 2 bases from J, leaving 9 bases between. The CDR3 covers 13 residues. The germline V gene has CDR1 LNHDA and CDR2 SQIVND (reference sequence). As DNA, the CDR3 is TGTGCCAGTAGACAGGACTACACAGATACGCAGTATTTT. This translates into CASRQDYTDTQYF.

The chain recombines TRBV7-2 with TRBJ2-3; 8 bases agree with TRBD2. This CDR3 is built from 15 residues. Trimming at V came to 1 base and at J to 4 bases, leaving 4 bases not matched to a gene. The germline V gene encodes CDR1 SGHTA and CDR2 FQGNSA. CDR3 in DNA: TGTGCCAGCAGCTTAGACCGGGGGGGAGCAGATACGCAGTATTTT. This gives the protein CASSLDRGGADTQYF.

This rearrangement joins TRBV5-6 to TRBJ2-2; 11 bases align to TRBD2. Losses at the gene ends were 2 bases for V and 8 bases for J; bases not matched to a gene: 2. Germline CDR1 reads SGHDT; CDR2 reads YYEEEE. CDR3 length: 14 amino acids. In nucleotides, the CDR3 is TGTGCCAGCAGCTTACTAGCGGGAGTAGGGGAGCTGTTTTTT. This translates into CASSLLAGVGELFF.

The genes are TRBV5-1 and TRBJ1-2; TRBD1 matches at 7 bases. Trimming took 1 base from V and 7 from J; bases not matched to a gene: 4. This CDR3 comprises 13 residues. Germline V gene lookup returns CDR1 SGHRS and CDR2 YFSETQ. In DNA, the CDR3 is TGCGCCAGCAGCTTGTCAGGGGGAGCTGGCTACACCTTC. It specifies CASSLSGGAGYTF. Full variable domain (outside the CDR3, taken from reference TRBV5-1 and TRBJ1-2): KAGVTQTPRYLIKTRGQQVTLSCSPISGHRSVSWYQQTPGQGLQFLFEYFSETQRNKGNFPGRFSGRQFSNSRSEMNVSTLELGDSALYLCASSLSGGAGYTFGSGTRLTVV.

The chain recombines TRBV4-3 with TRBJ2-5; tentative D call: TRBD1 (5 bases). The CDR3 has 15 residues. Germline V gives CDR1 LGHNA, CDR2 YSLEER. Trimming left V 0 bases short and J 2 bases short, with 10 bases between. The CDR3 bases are TGCGCCAGCAGCCAAGATTTAACAGGACAAGAGACCCAGTACTTC. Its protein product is CASSQDLTGQETQYF.

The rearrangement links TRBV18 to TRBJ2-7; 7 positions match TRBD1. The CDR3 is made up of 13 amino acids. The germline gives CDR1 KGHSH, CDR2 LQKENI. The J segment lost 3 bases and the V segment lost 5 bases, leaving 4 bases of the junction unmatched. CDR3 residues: CASSGRQGYEQYF. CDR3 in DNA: TGTGCCAGCTCAGGTAGACAGGGCTACGAGCAGTACTTC.

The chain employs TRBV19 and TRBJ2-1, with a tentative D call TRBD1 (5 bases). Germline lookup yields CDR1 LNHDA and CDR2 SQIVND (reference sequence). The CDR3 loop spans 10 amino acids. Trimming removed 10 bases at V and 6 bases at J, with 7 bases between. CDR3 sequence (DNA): TGTGCCACAGGGTTCAATGAGCAGTTCTTC. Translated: CATGFNEQFF. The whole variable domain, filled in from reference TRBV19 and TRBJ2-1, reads DGGITQSPKYLFRKEGQNVTLSCEQNLNHDAMYWYRQDPGQGLRLIYYSQIVNDFQKGDIAEGYSVSREKKESFPLTVTSAQKNPTAFYLCATGFNEQFFGPGTRLTVL.

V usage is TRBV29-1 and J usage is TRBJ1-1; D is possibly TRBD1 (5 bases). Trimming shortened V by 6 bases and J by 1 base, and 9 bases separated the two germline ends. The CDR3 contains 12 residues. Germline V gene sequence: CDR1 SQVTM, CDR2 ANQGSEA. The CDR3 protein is CSVGLTNTEAFF. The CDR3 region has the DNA TGCAGCGTGGGGCTTACGAACACTGAAGCTTTCTTT.

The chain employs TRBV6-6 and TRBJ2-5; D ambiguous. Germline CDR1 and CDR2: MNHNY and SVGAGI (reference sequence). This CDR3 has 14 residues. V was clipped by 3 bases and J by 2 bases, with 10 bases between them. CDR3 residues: CASSYVTEQETQYF. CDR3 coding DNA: TGTGCCAGCAGTTATGTTACAGAACAAGAGACCCAGTACTTC.

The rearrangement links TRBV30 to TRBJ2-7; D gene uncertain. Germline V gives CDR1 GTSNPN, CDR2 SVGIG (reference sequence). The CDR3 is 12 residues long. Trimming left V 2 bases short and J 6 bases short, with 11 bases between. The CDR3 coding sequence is TGTGCCTGGAGTTTTATTAGTCGCGAGCAGTACTTC. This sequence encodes CAWSFISREQYF.

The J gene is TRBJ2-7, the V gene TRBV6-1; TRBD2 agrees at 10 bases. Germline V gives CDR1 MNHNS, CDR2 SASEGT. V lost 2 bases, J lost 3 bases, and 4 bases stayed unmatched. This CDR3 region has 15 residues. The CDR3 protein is CASSESGLAYYEQYF. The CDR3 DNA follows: TGTGCCAGCAGTGAATCGGGACTAGCGTACTACGAGCAGTACTTC.

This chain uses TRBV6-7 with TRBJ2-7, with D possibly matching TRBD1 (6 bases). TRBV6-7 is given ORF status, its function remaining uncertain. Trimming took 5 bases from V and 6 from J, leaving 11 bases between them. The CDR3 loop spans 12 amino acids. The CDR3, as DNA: TGTGCCAGCAGTCCAACAGGGTCCGAGCAGTACTTC. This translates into CASSPTGSEQYF.

Written as DNA, the CDR3 is TGTGCCAGCAGACGCAGGACAGGGTCAGGGGACACCATATATTTT. Translated, it gives CASRRRTGSGDTIYF. The V call is TRBV28, the J call TRBJ1-3, with 8 positions matching TRBD1. Germline values: CDR1 MDHEN, CDR2 SYDVKM. The CDR3 runs 15 residues. V shed 6 bases and J 8 bases; nucleotides not matched to a gene: 12.

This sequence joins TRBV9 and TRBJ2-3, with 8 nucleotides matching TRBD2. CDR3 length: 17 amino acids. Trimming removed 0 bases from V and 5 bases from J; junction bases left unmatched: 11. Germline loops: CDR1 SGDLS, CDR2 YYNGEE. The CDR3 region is CASSVGNGRASEDTQYF. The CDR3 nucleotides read TGTGCCAGCAGCGTAGGGAACGGGAGGGCGTCGGAAGATACGCAGTATTTT.

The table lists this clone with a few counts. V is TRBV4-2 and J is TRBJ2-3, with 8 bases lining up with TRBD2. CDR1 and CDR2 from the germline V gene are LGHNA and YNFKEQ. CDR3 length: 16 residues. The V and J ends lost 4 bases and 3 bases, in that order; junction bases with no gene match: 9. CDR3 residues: CASSPVAGTGTDTQYF. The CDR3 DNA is TGTGCCAGCAGCCCAGTAGCGGGAACAGGGACAGATACGCAGTATTTT.